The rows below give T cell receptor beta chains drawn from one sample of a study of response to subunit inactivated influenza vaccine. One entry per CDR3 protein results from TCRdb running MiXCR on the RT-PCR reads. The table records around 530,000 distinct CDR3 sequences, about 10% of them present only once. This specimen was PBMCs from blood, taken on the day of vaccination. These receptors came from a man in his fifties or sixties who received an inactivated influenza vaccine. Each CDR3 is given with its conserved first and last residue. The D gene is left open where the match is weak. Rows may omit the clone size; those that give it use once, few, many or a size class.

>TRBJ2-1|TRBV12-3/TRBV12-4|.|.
CASSLRGVDNEQFF
TGTGCCAGCAGTTTAAGGGGAGTTGACAATGAGCAGTTCTTC
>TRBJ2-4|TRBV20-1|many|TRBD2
CSAGTSGGAKNIQYF
TGCAGTGCAGGGACTAGCGGGGGAGCCAAAAACATTCAGTACTTC
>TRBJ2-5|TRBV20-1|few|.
CSAAQETQYF
TGCAGTGCTGCCCAAGAGACCCAGTACTTC
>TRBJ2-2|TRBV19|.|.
CASSIFGSLTGELFF
TGTGCCAGTAGTATTTTCGGGTCCCTCACCGGGGAGCTGTTTTTT
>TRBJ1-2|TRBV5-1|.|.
CASSWNREEGYGYTF
TGCGCCAGCAGCTGGAACAGGGAGGAAGGCTATGGCTACACCTTC
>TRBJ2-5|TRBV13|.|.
CASSTSTRETQYF
TGTGCCAGCAGCACCTCGACAAGGGAGACCCAGTACTTC
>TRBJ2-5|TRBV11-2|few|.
CASSLESGPTRYQETQYF
TGTGCCAGCAGCTTAGAAAGTGGCCCGACCCGATATCAAGAGACCCAGTACTTC
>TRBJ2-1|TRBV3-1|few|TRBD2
CASSPLPGGSNEQFF
TGTGCCAGCAGCCCCCTTCCGGGAGGGTCTAATGAGCAGTTCTTC
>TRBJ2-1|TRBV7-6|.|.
CASSSGLLAANEQFF
TGTGCCAGCAGCTCTGGGTTGCTAGCAGCCAATGAGCAGTTCTTC
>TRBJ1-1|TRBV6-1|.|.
CASTISGHTEAFF
TGTGCCAGCACAATTTCAGGGCACACTGAAGCTTTCTTT
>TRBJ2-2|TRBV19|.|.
CASSVQGNTGELFF
TGTGCCAGTAGTGTCCAGGGTAACACCGGGGAGCTGTTTTTT
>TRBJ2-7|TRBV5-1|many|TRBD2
CASRQTSGTYEQYF
TGCGCCAGCAGGCAGACTAGCGGGACCTACGAGCAGTACTTC
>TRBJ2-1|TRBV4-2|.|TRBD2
CASSQDILAGLVEQFF
TGTGCCAGCAGCCAAGATATTCTAGCGGGGTTGGTTGAGCAGTTCTTC
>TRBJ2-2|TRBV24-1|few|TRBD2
CATSPRGKREDTGELFF
TGTGCCACCAGTCCCCGGGGAAAGCGGGAAGACACCGGGGAGCTGTTTTTT
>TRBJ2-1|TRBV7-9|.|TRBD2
CASSLLLAGNEQFF
TGTGCCAGCAGCCTCCTTCTAGCGGGGAATGAGCAGTTCTTC
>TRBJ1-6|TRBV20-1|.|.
CSARKGDLNSPLHF
TGCAGTGCTAGAAAAGGGGACCTTAATTCACCCCTCCACTTT
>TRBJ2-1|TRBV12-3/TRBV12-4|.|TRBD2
CASSLVGGGRDEQFF
TGTGCCAGCAGTTTAGTCGGCGGGGGGAGGGATGAGCAGTTCTTC
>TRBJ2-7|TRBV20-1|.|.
CSARDRRHEGYEQYF
TGCAGTGCTAGAGATCGTAGGCACGAAGGCTACGAGCAGTACTTC
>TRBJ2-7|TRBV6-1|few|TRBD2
CATGTSGRNWQYF
TGTGCCACCGGGACTAGCGGGAGAAACTGGCAGTACTTC
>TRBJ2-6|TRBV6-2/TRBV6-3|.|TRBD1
CASSYSLYQGWRQGVPSGANVLTF
TGTGCCAGCAGTTACTCGTTGTACCAGGGTTGGAGACAGGGGGTGCCCTCTGGGGCCAACGTCCTGACTTTC
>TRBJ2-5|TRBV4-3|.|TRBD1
CASSRLSDRGRETQYF
TGCGCCAGCAGCCGACTTTCAGACAGGGGGCGGGAGACCCAGTACTTC
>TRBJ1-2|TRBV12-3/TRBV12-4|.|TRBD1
CASSTQRTGGNGYTF
TGTGCCAGCAGCACACAGCGGACAGGGGGTAATGGCTACACCTTC
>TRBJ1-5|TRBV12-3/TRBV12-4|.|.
CASSPLGRGGNQPQHF
TGTGCCAGCAGTCCATTGGGACGGGGAGGCAATCAGCCCCAGCATTTT
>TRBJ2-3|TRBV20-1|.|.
CSASPMGESTDTQYF
TGCAGTGCTAGCCCCATGGGGGAGAGCACAGATACGCAGTATTTT
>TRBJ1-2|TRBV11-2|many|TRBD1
CASSLSGQFYGYTF
TGTGCCAGCAGCTTATCGGGACAGTTCTATGGCTACACCTTC
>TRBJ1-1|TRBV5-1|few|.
CASGRTVMNTEAFF
TGCGCCAGCGGTCGGACGGTCATGAACACTGAAGCTTTCTTT
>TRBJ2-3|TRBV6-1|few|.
CASIKRAFRGSTDTQYF
TGTGCCAGCATCAAGAGAGCATTTCGGGGTAGCACAGATACGCAGTATTTT
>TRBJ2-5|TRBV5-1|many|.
CASSLELTGTWWF
TGCGCCAGCAGCTTGGAACTAACAGGAACGTGGTGGTTC
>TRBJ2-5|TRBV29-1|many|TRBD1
CSVDRTGQETQYF
TGCAGCGTCGACCGGACAGGCCAAGAGACCCAGTACTTC
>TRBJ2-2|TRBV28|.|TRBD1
CVSSATGVMSGELFF
TGTGTCAGCAGTGCAACAGGGGTAATGAGCGGGGAGCTGTTTTTT
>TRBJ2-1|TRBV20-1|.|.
CSAPPQGRNEQFF
TGCAGTGCCCCCCCGCAGGGGAGAAATGAGCAGTTCTTC
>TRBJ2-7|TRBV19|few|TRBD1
CASSIRTGSFEQYF
TGTGCCAGTAGTATCCGGACAGGCTCCTTCGAGCAGTACTTC
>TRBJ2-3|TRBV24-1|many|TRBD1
CATSDRRSNRGTDTQYF
TGTGCCACCAGTGACCGCCGCTCCAACAGGGGTACAGATACGCAGTATTTT
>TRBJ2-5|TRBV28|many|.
CASSFRDLGAQETQYF
TGTGCCAGCAGTTTCCGGGACTTGGGGGCCCAAGAGACCCAGTACTTC
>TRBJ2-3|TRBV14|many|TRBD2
CASSQAGRVDTQYF
TGTGCCAGCAGCCAAGCCGGGAGGGTAGATACGCAGTATTTT
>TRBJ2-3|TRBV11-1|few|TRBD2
CASNGAGEDTQYF
TGTGCCAGTAACGGGGCGGGAGAGGATACGCAGTATTTT
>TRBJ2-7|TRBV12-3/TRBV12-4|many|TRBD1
CASSPRPRGSEQYF
TGTGCCAGCAGTCCCCGTCCCAGGGGGAGCGAGCAGTACTTC
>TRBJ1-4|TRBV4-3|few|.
CASSQDLNEKLFF
TGCGCCAGCAGCCAAGATCTAAATGAAAAACTGTTTTTT
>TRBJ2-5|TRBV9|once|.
CASSVEGGRRETQYF
TGTGCCAGCAGCGTAGAAGGAGGGAGAAGAGAGACCCAGTACTTC
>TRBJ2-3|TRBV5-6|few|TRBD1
CASSLRQGRTDTQYF
TGTGCCAGCAGCTTACGACAGGGACGCACAGATACGCAGTATTTT
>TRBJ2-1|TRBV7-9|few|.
CASSPGRSGPPRGQFF
TGTGCCAGCAGCCCAGGGCGGAGCGGCCCCCCCCGGGGGCAGTTCTTC
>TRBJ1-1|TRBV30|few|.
CAWSVPTGTTNTEAFF
TGTGCCTGGAGTGTACCGACTGGGACTACGAACACTGAAGCTTTCTTT
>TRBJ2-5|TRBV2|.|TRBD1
CASIGQGAGETQYF
TGTGCCAGCATCGGACAGGGGGCAGGGGAGACCCAGTACTTC
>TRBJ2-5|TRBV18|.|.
CASSPAQLETQYF
TGTGCCAGCTCACCGGCACAACTTGAGACCCAGTACTTC
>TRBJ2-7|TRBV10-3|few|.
CATRQGGSSYEQYF
TGTGCCACCAGACAGGGAGGGTCCTCCTACGAGCAGTACTTC
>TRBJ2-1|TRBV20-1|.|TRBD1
CSARAPMRQGPSSYNEQFF
TGCAGTGCTAGAGCCCCCATGAGACAGGGGCCGAGCTCCTACAATGAGCAGTTCTTC
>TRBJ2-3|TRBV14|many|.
CASSPDLGTQYF
TGTGCCAGCAGCCCTGACTTGGGTACGCAGTATTTT
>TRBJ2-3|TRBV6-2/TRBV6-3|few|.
CASSYGQSTDTQYF
TGTGCCAGCAGTTACGGGCAGAGCACAGATACGCAGTATTTT